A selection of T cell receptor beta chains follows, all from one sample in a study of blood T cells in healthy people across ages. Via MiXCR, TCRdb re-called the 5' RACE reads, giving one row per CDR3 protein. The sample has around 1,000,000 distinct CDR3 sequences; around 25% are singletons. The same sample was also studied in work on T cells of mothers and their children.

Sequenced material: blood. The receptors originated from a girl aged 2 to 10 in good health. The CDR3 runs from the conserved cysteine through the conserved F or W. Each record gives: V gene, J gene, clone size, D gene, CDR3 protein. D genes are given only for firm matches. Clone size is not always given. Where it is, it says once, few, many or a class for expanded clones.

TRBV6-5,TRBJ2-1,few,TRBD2,CASSYSSGRVDNEQFF
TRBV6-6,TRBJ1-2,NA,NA,CASTYGGGYTF
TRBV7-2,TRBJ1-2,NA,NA,CASSPRRGDYGYTF
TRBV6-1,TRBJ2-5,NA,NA,CASSEANREFHRFF
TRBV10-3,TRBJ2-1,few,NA,CATHMGDNEQFF
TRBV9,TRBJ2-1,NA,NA,CASSRLEGDEQFF
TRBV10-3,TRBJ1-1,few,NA,CAISEEGMESTTEAFF
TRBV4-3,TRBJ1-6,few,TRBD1,CASSAQGMNNSPLHF
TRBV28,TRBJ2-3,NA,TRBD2,CASSLYARTSGVTDTQYF
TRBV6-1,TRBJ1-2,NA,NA,CASSEALRGQDPLYGYTF
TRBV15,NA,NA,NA,CATSPQPNSFYEQYF
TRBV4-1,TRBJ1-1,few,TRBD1,CASRPGQGAPVEAFF
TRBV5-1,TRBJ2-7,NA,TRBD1,CASRSGQGVGDLREQYF
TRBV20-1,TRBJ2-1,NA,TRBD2,CSARDGASGNEQFF
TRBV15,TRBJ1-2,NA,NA,CATGTERTSGYTF
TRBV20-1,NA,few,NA,CSAKRDGYNEQFF
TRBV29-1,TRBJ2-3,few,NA,CSVVGSSDTQYF
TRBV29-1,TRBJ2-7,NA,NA,CSVRTGTSSYEQYF
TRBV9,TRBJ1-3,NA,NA,CASSAQGNSGNTIYF
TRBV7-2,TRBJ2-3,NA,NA,CASSPRPPDTQYF
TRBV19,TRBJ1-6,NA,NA,CASSIAGSPLHF
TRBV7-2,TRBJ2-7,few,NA,CASSDERVAYEQYF
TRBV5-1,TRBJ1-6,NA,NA,CASSFPPSPLHF
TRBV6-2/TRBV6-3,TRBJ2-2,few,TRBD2,CASSYGPQRGTGELFF
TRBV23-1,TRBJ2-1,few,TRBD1,CASSQCRDRDNEQFF
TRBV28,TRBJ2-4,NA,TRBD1,CATSGQGTYIQYF
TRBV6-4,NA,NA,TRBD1,CASRPDRVSNEQFF
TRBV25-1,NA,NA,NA,CASHVGGGYEQYF
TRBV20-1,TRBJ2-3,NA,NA,CSARELAISADTQYF
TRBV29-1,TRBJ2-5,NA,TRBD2,CSVTDPLAGGETQYF
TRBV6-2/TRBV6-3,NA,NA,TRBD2,CASSYLLGLASPDEQFF
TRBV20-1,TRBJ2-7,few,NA,CSARDDGTYEQYF
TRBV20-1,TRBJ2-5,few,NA,CSARDAGLGEAQYF
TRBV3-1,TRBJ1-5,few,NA,CASSQGGSSNQPQHF
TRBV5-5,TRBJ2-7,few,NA,CASSLVPGNYEQYF
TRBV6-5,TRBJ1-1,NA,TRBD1,CASRLTSGGEAFF
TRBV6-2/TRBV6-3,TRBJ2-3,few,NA,CASGITDTQYF
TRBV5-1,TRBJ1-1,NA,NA,CASSLEVGNTEAFF
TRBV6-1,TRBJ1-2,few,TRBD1,CASSNPGQGVFGYTF
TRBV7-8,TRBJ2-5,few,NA,CASSLDPRSETQYF
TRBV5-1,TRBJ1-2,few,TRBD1,CASSIRPLDRELYGYTF
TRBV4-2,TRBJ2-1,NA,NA,CASSQLTETNEQFF
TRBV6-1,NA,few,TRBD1,CASNHEGANEQYF
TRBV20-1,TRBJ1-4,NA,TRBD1,CSARGDRLRSEKLFF
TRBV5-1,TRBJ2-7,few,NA,CASSTGPGEQYF
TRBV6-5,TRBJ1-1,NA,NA,CASTRGREAFF
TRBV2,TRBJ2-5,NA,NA,CASSEVKEETQYF
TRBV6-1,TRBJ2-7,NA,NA,CASSDPKSSYEQYF